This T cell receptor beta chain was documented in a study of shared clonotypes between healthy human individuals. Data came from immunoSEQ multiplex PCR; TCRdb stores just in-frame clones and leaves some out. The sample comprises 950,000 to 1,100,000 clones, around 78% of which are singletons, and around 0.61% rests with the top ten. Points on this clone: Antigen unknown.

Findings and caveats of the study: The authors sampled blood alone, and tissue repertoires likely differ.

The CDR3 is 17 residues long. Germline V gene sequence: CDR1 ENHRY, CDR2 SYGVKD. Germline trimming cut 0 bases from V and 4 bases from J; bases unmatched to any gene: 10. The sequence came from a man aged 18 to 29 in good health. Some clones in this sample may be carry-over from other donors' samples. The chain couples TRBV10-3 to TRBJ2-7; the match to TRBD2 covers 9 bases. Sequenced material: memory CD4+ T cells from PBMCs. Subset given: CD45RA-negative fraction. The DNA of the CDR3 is TGTGCCATCAGTGAGTCGATCTTCTCGCGGGAGGGGTACGAGCAGTACTTC. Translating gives CAISESIFSREGYEQYF.